This T cell receptor (beta chain) was sequenced in a study of CD8+CD57+ T cells in acquired aplastic anemia. Study details: DNA recovered from sorted CD4+ and CD8+ cells had a mean of around 3.2 ug. Study observations and caveats: Patients and controls shared 25 to 35 CD8+ CDR3 sequences, highly expressed in patients. With respect to CD8+ Simpson's diversity, patients and controls did not differ significantly.

Genomic DNA acted as the template from which TCR beta VDJ combination and CDR3 sequence profiling were carried out. TCRdb used MiXCR to reprocess the reads, holding one entry per CDR3 protein. This sample has some 170,000 distinct CDR3 sequences; 40% to 55% occur once, and the top ten carry roughly 1.2%. Before being chosen for sequencing, patients had shown CD8+CD57+ cell expansion by flow cytometry. Each patient gave a blood sample that was collected before any therapy had been received. V lost 4 bases and J lost 11, with 19 bases in between. Germline V lookup: CDR1 SGHRS, CDR2 YFSETQ. CDR3 size: 14 residues. About this clonotype: Its antigen is unidentified.

The sequence was collected from a human donor with aplastic anemia. The sequenced sample consisted of sorted CD4+, CD8+, or CD8+CD57+ T cells (not recorded which) from PBMCs. The rearrangement links TRBV5-1 to TRBJ1-5; D may be TRBD1 (6 bases). The CDR3 loop is CASSLGDTKETQHF. In DNA, the CDR3 is TGCGCCAGCAGCCTAGGGGACACCAAAGAGACCCAGCATTTT.